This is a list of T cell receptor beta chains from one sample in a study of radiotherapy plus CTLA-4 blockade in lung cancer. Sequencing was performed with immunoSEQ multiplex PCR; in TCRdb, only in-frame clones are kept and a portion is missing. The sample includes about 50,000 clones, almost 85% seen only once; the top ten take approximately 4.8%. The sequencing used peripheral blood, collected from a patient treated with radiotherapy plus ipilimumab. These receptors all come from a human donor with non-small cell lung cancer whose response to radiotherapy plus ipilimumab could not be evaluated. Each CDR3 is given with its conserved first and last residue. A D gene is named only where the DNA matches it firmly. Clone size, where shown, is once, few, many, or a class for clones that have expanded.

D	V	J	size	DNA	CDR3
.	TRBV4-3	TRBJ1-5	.	TGCGCCAGCAGCCAAGCGGTCACGGGGAATCAGCCCCAGCATTTT	CASSQAVTGNQPQHF
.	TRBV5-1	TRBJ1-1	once	TGCGCCAGCAGCCAGCAGGGTAGTCAGACTGAAGCTTTCTTT	CASSQQGSQTEAFF
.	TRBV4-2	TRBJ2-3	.	TGTGCCAGCAGCCATCCCCGACTTAGTACCACAGATACGCAGTATTTT	CASSHPRLSTTDTQYF
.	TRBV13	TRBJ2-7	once	TGTGCCAGCAGCTTAGGAGCGTCGGAGTCGGGGGAGCAGTACTTC	CASSLGASESGEQYF
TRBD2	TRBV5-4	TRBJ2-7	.	TGTGCCAGCAGCCTGGAGAGCGGGAGGGGGTACGAGCAGTACTTC	CASSLESGRGYEQYF
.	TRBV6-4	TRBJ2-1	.	TGTGCCAGCAGTGAACCGGGAGCGACCTACAATGAGCAGTTCTTC	CASSEPGATYNEQFF
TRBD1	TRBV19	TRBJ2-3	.	TGTGCCAGTAGCGTGGGACAGGGGGATACGCAGTATTTT	CASSVGQGDTQYF
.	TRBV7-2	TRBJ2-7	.	TGTGCCAGCAGCTTTGTGGGAGCCTACGAGCAGTACTTC	CASSFVGAYEQYF
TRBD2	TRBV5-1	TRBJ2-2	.	TGCGCCAGCAGACCCTTAGCGGGAGGAGCGAACACCGGGGAGCTGTTTTTT	CASRPLAGGANTGELFF
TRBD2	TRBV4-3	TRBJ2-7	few	TGCGCCAGCAGCCAAGGCACGGGAGGGCCCTCCGAGCAGTACTTC	CASSQGTGGPSEQYF
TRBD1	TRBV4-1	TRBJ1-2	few	TGCGCCAGCAGCCAAGATCAACAGGGGGGGATCTATGGCTACACCTTC	CASSQDQQGGIYGYTF
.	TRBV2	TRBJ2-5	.	TGTGCCACCCGGGGAGCGGAATTGTACTTC	CATRGAELYF
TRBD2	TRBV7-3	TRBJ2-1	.	TGTGCCAGCAGCTTTTCTAGCGGGAGGGCCGATAATGAGCAGTTCTTC	CASSFSSGRADNEQFF